A selection of T cell receptor beta chains follows, all from one sample in a study of CD8+ T cells in alopecia areata. TCRdb keeps only in-frame clones here, not all; method: immunoSEQ multiplex PCR. This sample has about 210,000 clones; roughly 40% occur once, and the top ten carry 2% to 3%. This material consisted of CD4+ T cells sorted from blood, taken at approximately week 36, from a patient treated with tofacitinib. These receptors were taken from a human donor with alopecia areata. Both conserved end residues are part of each CDR3. The D gene is left open where the match is weak. The size field is filled for only some rows; it gives once, few, many or a size class.

TRBJ1-4	NA	TRBV29-1	NA	TGCAGCGTTGGGTCGGCTAATGAAAAACTGTTTTTT	CSVGSANEKLFF
TRBJ2-7	NA	TRBV30	NA	TGTGCCTGGAGGGACTTGGGAAAGCAGTACTTC	CAWRDLGKQYF
TRBJ1-1	NA	TRBV5-1	TRBD1	TGCGCCAGCAGCTTGACCAGGACAGGGGCAAACACTGAAGCTTTCTTT	CASSLTRTGANTEAFF
TRBJ1-2	few	TRBV5-1	NA	TGCGCCAGCAGCTTGGCGGGGGATGGCTACACCTTC	CASSLAGDGYTF
TRBJ2-7	NA	TRBV11-2	NA	TGTGCCAGCAGCCCGCCGTGGGCAAGCTCCAACGTTTACTTC	CASSPPWASSNVYF
TRBJ2-3	NA	TRBV28	TRBD2	TGTGCCAGCAGAACTAGCGGGAGGGCCACAGATACGCAGTATTTT	CASRTSGRATDTQYF
TRBJ1-2	NA	TRBV30	TRBD1	TGTGCCTGGAATACAGGGGTTGGCTACACCTTC	CAWNTGVGYTF
TRBJ1-1	NA	TRBV9	NA	TGTGCCAGCAGCGCCCCACGAGGACGAGACACTGAAGCTTTCTTT	CASSAPRGRDTEAFF
TRBJ2-5	few	TRBV15	NA	TGTGCCACCAGCAGAGAAGACCCATCACAAGAGACCCAGTACTTC	CATSREDPSQETQYF
TRBJ2-7	NA	TRBV29-1	TRBD2	TGCAGCGTTGACTCCGCGGGAGGTTACGAGCAGTACTTC	CSVDSAGGYEQYF
TRBJ2-7	NA	TRBV6-1	NA	TGTGCCAGCAGTGAAGCGCAGTCGCAGGCCGTCGCCTACGAGCAGTACTTC	CASSEAQSQAVAYEQYF
TRBJ2-7	few	TRBV7-2	NA	TGTGCCAGCAGTCCTCAAGTCGGGGCAGGGAACGAGCAGTACTTC	CASSPQVGAGNEQYF
TRBJ2-7	NA	TRBV9	NA	TGTGCCACCTACTACGAGCAGTACTTC	CATYYEQYF
TRBJ2-5	NA	TRBV27	NA	TGTGCCAGCAGTCGAGAGGGAGAGACCCAGTACTTC	CASSREGETQYF
TRBJ1-1	NA	TRBV30	NA	TGTGCCTGGAGTGTACGGCGAGAACCGAACACTGAAGCTTTCTTT	CAWSVRREPNTEAFF
TRBJ2-7	few	TRBV29-1	TRBD1	TGCAGCGGGACATTAAGCCCAGGGGGCGAGCAGTACTTC	CSGTLSPGGEQYF
TRBJ1-1	NA	TRBV6-1	NA	TGTGCCAGCAGTGAACTGGGGTGGAACACTGAAGCTTTCTTT	CASSELGWNTEAFF
TRBJ2-7	NA	TRBV2	NA	TGTGCCAGCAGTGATGGCCCACCCTCCTACGAGCAGTACTTC	CASSDGPPSYEQYF
TRBJ2-3	NA	TRBV19	NA	TGTGCCAGTACCCTGGCGGAAGGAGCTAGCACAGATACGCAGTATTTT	CASTLAEGASTDTQYF
TRBJ2-7	NA	TRBV29-1	NA	TGCAGCGTTGCTGGTCTCGGAGGAGGGGAGCAGTACTTC	CSVAGLGGGEQYF
TRBJ1-2	NA	TRBV4-3	TRBD1	TGCGCCAGCAGCCAAAAACGACAGGGTTACTATGGCTACACCTTC	CASSQKRQGYYGYTF
TRBJ2-2	NA	TRBV7-9	NA	TGTGCCAGCAGCTTCCAGGGAGGAGGGATTTTT	CASSFQGGGIF
TRBJ2-1	few	TRBV19	NA	TGTGCCACCGGGAGCCGATACAATGAGCAGTTCTTC	CATGSRYNEQFF
TRBJ2-7	NA	TRBV30	TRBD2	TGTGCCTGGAGTCCGGGGGGTTGGCACGAGCAGTACTTC	CAWSPGGWHEQYF
TRBJ2-1	few	TRBV9	TRBD2	TGTGCCAGCGCCTCCGGGACTAGCGGGAGGTCCAGGCACCACAATGAGCAGTTCTTC	CASASGTSGRSRHHNEQFF
TRBJ2-7	few	TRBV7-3	NA	TGTGCCAGCAGCTTCAGAGCGGGTTACGAGCAGTACTTC	CASSFRAGYEQYF
TRBJ2-3	NA	TRBV11-3	TRBD2	TGTGCCAGCAGCCCAGGGACTAGCGGGTGGCCTAGCACAGATACGCAGTATTTT	CASSPGTSGWPSTDTQYF
TRBJ2-5	NA	TRBV14	NA	TGTGCCAGCAGCCAAAACGTTCGGAAACAAGAGACCCAGTACTTC	CASSQNVRKQETQYF
TRBJ2-1	NA	TRBV18	NA	TGTGCCAGCTCACCACAGAGGGATGAGCAGTTCTTC	CASSPQRDEQFF
TRBJ2-7	NA	TRBV2	TRBD2	TGTGCCAGCAGTGGGCGACTAGCGGGGTTCTACGAGCAGTACTTC	CASSGRLAGFYEQYF
TRBJ2-4	NA	TRBV7-6	NA	TGTGCCAGCAGTTCCACACTCCGAGCCAAAAACATTCAGTACTTC	CASSSTLRAKNIQYF
TRBJ2-2	NA	TRBV29-1	NA	TGCAGCATAACCAGCGGAGCGAACACCGGGGAGCTGTTTTTT	CSITSGANTGELFF
TRBJ2-2	NA	TRBV5-4	NA	TGTGCCAGCAGCCAGGGACTCCAGGACACCGGGGAGCTGTTTTTT	CASSQGLQDTGELFF
TRBJ2-5	NA	TRBV30	TRBD2	TGTGCCTGTTCCGAAGCGGGAGGAACAATAGAGACCCAGTACTTC	CACSEAGGTIETQYF
TRBJ2-5	NA	TRBV5-1	NA	TGCGCCAGCAGCTTGACCTCCTTACCACAAGAGACCCAGTACTTC	CASSLTSLPQETQYF
TRBJ2-1	NA	TRBV28	TRBD2	TGTGCCAGCAGCCGGGAACCGGGACTAGCTTTCAATGAGCAGTTCTTC	CASSREPGLAFNEQFF
TRBJ2-1	NA	TRBV29-1	NA	TGCAGAGTGATGCAAGGGTTTGAGCAGTTCTTC	CRVMQGFEQFF
TRBJ2-1	few	TRBV29-1	TRBD2	TGCAGCGTGGACGGACTAGCGGGCAGCTCCTACAATGAGCAGTTCTTC	CSVDGLAGSSYNEQFF
TRBJ1-2	NA	TRBV19	NA	TGTGCCAGTCACGAGTGGGCCGGCTTTAACTATGGCTACACCTTC	CASHEWAGFNYGYTF
TRBJ1-1	NA	TRBV7-6	NA	TGTGCCAGCAGCTTAGGGTGGAACACTGAAGCTTTCTTT	CASSLGWNTEAFF
TRBJ2-7	NA	TRBV7-3	NA	TGTGCCAGCAGCTTGCAGAATACCTCCTACGAGCAGTACTTC	CASSLQNTSYEQYF
TRBJ2-1	few	TRBV9	NA	TGTGCCAGCAGCGTAGATTGGAGCGGCTACTTCTCTGAGCAGTTCTTC	CASSVDWSGYFSEQFF
TRBJ2-3	NA	TRBV6-5	TRBD2	TGTGCCAGCAGTTATAGCGGGAGAACAGATACGCAGTATTTT	CASSYSGRTDTQYF
TRBJ2-7	NA	TRBV7-2	NA	TGTGCCAGCAGCTCCCATACCTCCTCCTACGAGCAGTACTTC	CASSSHTSSYEQYF
TRBJ2-1	few	TRBV4-2	TRBD2	TGTGCCAGCAGCCAAGAAGCGGGAGCGGCGGGTAAGGACAATGAGCAGTTCTTC	CASSQEAGAAGKDNEQFF
TRBJ2-7	NA	TRBV4-1	NA	TGCGCCAGCAGCCGGATACAGGGAAGGACGCGCTACGAGCAGTACTTC	CASSRIQGRTRYEQYF